Sequencing of this T cell receptor (beta chain) was carried out in a study of regulatory T cells in long-lasting Graves disease. Comments on this clonotype: The antigen is undetermined.

Study outcomes and limitations: Under persistent disease, TRBV28, TRBJ1-2 and TRBJ2-5 were used preferentially. Less diverse TCR repertoires were seen in persistent Graves' patients than in newly diagnosed ones.

Through Arm-PCR of CDR3 regions and iRepertoire HTBI primers, TCR beta libraries were built. Via MiXCR, TCRdb re-called the multiplex PCR reads, giving one row per CDR3 protein. The sample has about 420,000 distinct CDR3 sequences; 15% to 20% are singletons. Time point defined: newly diagnosed GD, antithyroid drugs for less than 3 months. Generation of the TCR library employed RNA extracted from PBMCs. Into tubes containing EDTA, about 9.6 milliliters of peripheral blood were drawn. CDR1 is DFQATT and CDR2 is SNEGSKA in the germline V gene (reference sequence). The CDR3 has 10 amino acids. V was trimmed by 4 bases and J by 4 bases, leaving 2 bases between them. The same specimen was also included in a second study, on T cells in Graves' hyperthyroidism and ophthalmopathy.

The sequencing used peripheral blood mononuclear cells (PBMCs), collected at new diagnosis, from a patient treated with antithyroid drugs. This TCR derives from a woman under 30 with Graves disease. The rearrangement joins TRBV20-1 to TRBJ2-1; D not resolved. The CDR3 reads CSANYNEQFF. As DNA, the CDR3 is TGCAGTGCTAATTACAATGAGCAGTTCTTC.